The rows below give T cell receptor beta chains drawn from one sample of a study of blood T cell repertoires in COVID-19. Clones were read by immunoSEQ multiplex PCR, and TCRdb kept only the in-frame ones, dropping some. The sample lists 80,000 to 95,000 clones, about 84% occurring once. Sequencing was done on a sample of peripheral blood. Source of these receptors: a woman aged 70 to 79 with acute or convalescent COVID-19. CDR3s include the opening cysteine and the closing phenylalanine or tryptophan. The D gene is left open where the match is weak. Rows give clone size only sometimes, using once, few, many, or a class for an expanded clone.

J gene,clone size,V gene,D gene,CDR3 DNA,CDR3 protein
TRBJ1-3,.,TRBV5-1,.,TGCGCCAGCAGCCTGACTGGGAACACCATATATTTT,CASSLTGNTIYF
TRBJ1-5,few,TRBV15,.,TGTGCCACCAGCAGTTCCCCACAGCCTCAGCCCCAGCATTTT,CATSSSPQPQPQHF
TRBJ2-3,.,TRBV5-1,TRBD1,TGCGCCAGCAGCGAGGACAGGGGTACAGATACGCAGTATTTT,CASSEDRGTDTQYF
TRBJ2-2,.,TRBV5-8,TRBD1,TGTGCCAGCAGCCTCGGGACAGGCGGGAACACCGGGGAGCTGTTTTTT,CASSLGTGGNTGELFF
TRBJ1-2,.,TRBV20-1,.,TGCAGTGCTAGTGACCCCCGCAGGGATGGCTACACCTTC,CSASDPRRDGYTF
TRBJ2-1,.,TRBV28,TRBD2,TGTGCCAGCACCTCTTCTAGCGGGGGGCTTAATGAGCAGTTCTTC,CASTSSSGGLNEQFF
TRBJ2-5,.,TRBV25-1,TRBD2,TGTGCCAGCACCCCCCGGACTAGCGGGGGACAAGAGACCCAGTACTTC,CASTPRTSGGQETQYF
TRBJ2-3,.,TRBV15,TRBD1,TGTGCCACCAGCAGATCCCCGTTTAGACAGGGAGGCACAGATACGCAGTATTTT,CATSRSPFRQGGTDTQYF
TRBJ2-1,.,TRBV11-3,TRBD2,TGTGCCAGCAGCCAGAGACTAGCGGGAGGGATCAATGAGCAGTTCTTC,CASSQRLAGGINEQFF
TRBJ2-6,few,TRBV14,TRBD1,TGTGCCAGCAGCGCTTACAGGGGGCAAGGGGCCAACGTCCTGACTTTC,CASSAYRGQGANVLTF